One sample yielded the 13 T cell receptor beta chains listed below, sequenced in a study of blood T cells in healthy people across ages. A second roughly 6 to 12 cycle PCR used barcoded and J-beta primers. In TCRdb, the 5' RACE reads were re-called with MiXCR into one record per CDR3 protein. The repertoire holds 1,800,000 or so distinct CDR3 sequences, with 39% as singletons. The sequenced material came from blood. These receptor sequences come from a human donor in good health.

The V and J genes are TRBV20-1 and TRBJ1-1, with a possible D match to TRBD1 (5 bases). The CDR3 loop spans 12 amino acids. The V gene lost 0 bases and the J gene lost 7 bases, with 9 bases spanning the gap. The germline gives CDR1 DFQATT, CDR2 SNEGSKA (reference sequence). The CDR3 DNA is TGCAGTGCTAGAGATCCAGGGATTGAAGCTTTCTTT. Protein sequence: CSARDPGIEAFF.

The count of this clonotype is one. J is TRBJ1-1 and V is TRBV29-1; D possibly corresponds to TRBD1 (6 bases). Trimming removed 6 bases from V and 5 bases from J, with 16 bases in between. Germline-derived CDR1 and CDR2 are SQVTM and ANQGSEA. This CDR3 has 13 residues. Here the CDR3 DNA reads TGCAGCGTAGTATCACAGGGACGGACTGAAGCTTTCTTT. Protein sequence: CSVVSQGRTEAFF.

The chain carries TRBV5-1 and TRBJ2-7; 10 positions agree with TRBD1. Germline V gene data show CDR1 as SGHRS and CDR2 as YFSETQ. The CDR3 has 15 residues. The junction had 7 bases not matched to a gene; V was cut back by 2 bases and J by 5 bases. CDR3: CASSFGQGVLDEQYF. CDR3 DNA: TGCGCCAGCAGCTTTGGACAGGGGGTGTTGGACGAGCAGTACTTC. Using reference TRBV5-1 and TRBJ2-7 for the parts outside the CDR3, the full variable domain is KAGVTQTPRYLIKTRGQQVTLSCSPISGHRSVSWYQQTPGQGLQFLFEYFSETQRNKGNFPGRFSGRQFSNSRSEMNVSTLELGDSALYLCASSFGQGVLDEQYFGPGTRLTVT.

Many counts were recorded for this clonotype. V usage is TRBV10-3 and J usage is TRBJ2-1; TRBD2 matches at 13 bases. Germline-derived CDR1 and CDR2 are ENHRY and SYGVKD. V dropped 8 bases and J dropped 8; count of bases not matched to a gene: 6. The CDR3 covers 14 residues. The CDR3 DNA follows: TGTGCCATCGATAGACTAGCGGGGGGTCATGAGCAGTTCTTC. Protein: CAIDRLAGGHEQFF.

This clonotype was recorded a few times. V usage is TRBV7-3 and J usage is TRBJ2-1, with 10 bases identical to TRBD2. The V gene end was trimmed by 5 bases and the J gene end by 4 bases; junction bases not matched to a gene: 11. The CDR3 spans 17 residues. The germline CDR1 and CDR2 sequences are SGHTA and FQGTGA. The CDR3 sequence: CASSPAGAAGGYNEQFF. The CDR3 bases are TGTGCCAGCAGCCCCGCCGGGGCAGCGGGGGGGTACAATGAGCAGTTCTTC. Full variable domain (remainder filled in from reference TRBV7-3 and TRBJ2-1): GAGVSQTPSNKVTEKGKYVELRCDPISGHTALYWYRQSLGQGPEFLIYFQGTGAADDSGLPNDRFFAVRPEGSVSTLKIQRTERGDSAVYLCASSPAGAAGGYNEQFFGPGTRLTVL.

The table lists this clonotype with a count of one. The CDR3 end shows no conserved phenylalanine or tryptophan, and so a read error is likely. This chain links TRBV14 with TRBJ1-6; D gene unclear. Germline loops: CDR1 SGHDN, CDR2 FVKESK. V lost 2 bases and J lost 7, with 15 bases in between. The CDR3 loop spans 16 amino acids. The CDR3 sequence is CASSQNLDPSNSPLHV. The CDR3 nucleotides read TGTGCCAGCAGCCAAAATTTGGACCCCAGCAATTCACCCCTCCACGTT.

The chain employs TRBV12-3 or TRBV12-4 and TRBJ2-3; D unclear. The V end lost 5 bases, the J end lost 6 bases, and 9 bases lay between the germline ends. The CDR3 spans 12 residues. The CDR3 nucleotides read TGTGCCAGCAGTCCCTGGTCGGATACGCAGTATTTT. Protein sequence: CASSPWSDTQYF.

There are a few counts of this clonotype. The chain uses TRBV5-5 and TRBJ2-1; D is undetermined. Germline assignment: CDR1 SGHKS and CDR2 YYEKEE (reference sequence). The V and J ends lost 0 bases and 0 bases respectively, with 13 bases between them. CDR3 length equals 17 residues. CDR3 nucleotide sequence: TGTGCCAGCAGCTTGGCACCTGGGTTACCCTCCTACAATGAGCAGTTCTTC. Translating it yields CASSLAPGLPSYNEQFF.

V and J are TRBV4-3 and TRBJ1-1; the D gene is possibly TRBD1 (5 bases). The CDR3 covers 16 residues. CDR1 LGHNA and CDR2 YSLEER come from the germline V gene. The ends were cut back, 1 base at V and 5 bases at J, with 17 bases in the middle. CDR3 in amino acids: CASSQVYGGDRTEAFF. The CDR3 nucleotides read TGCGCCAGCAGCCAAGTATATGGGGGGGATCGGACTGAAGCTTTCTTT.

V and J are TRBV7-2 and TRBJ2-1; 13 bases agree with TRBD2. The germline V gene has CDR1 SGHTA and CDR2 FQGNSA. The CDR3 totals 17 residues. V dropped 4 bases and J dropped 10; count of bases not matched to a gene: 13. CDR3 nucleotide sequence: TGTGCCAGCAGCTCGGGACTAGCGGGGCAGATTCCCTACGAGCAGTTCTTC. Its protein is CASSSGLAGQIPYEQFF.

J is TRBJ1-5 and V is TRBV6-1; D possibly corresponds to TRBD1 (5 bases). The CDR3 loop spans 13 amino acids. Germline lookup yields CDR1 MNHNS and CDR2 SASEGT. Trimming took 7 bases from V and 5 from J, leaving 12 bases between them. Written as DNA, the CDR3 is TGTGCCAGCAAATTTGAGGGGCATCAGCCCCAGCATTTT. Protein sequence: CASKFEGHQPQHF.

The chain has TRBV20-1 and TRBJ1-1; D remains unclear. V was pared by 2 bases and J by 3 bases, with 10 bases between. CDR1 DFQATT and CDR2 SNEGSKA come from the germline V gene (reference sequence). This CDR3 has 13 amino acids. The CDR3 coding sequence is TGCAGTGCTAGAAGCCGGAGCTACACTGAAGCTTTCTTT. Its translation: CSARSRSYTEAFF.

This clonotype was observed a handful of times. The V and J genes are TRBV20-1 and TRBJ2-7, with 10 bases that match TRBD2. The V and J ends lost 3 bases and 4 bases, in that order; junction bases with no gene match: 9. Germline V lookup: CDR1 DFQATT, CDR2 SNEGSKA (reference sequence). The CDR3 extends over 15 amino acids. CDR3 protein: CSARPLAGGRYEQYF. DNA of the CDR3: TGCAGTGCTAGGCCCTTAGCGGGGGGCCGGTACGAGCAGTACTTC.